Below are 30 T cell receptor beta chains sequenced from a single sample in a study of cytomegalovirus exposure and HLA in healthy donors. This PCR relied on a set of 60 Vbeta primers and 13 Jbeta primers. This table comes from immunoSEQ multiplex PCR, and its TCRdb copy is limited to in-frame clones, with some not included. This table holds roughly 150,000 clones, around 82% found once. The sequenced sample consisted of PBMCs. Every receptor here comes from a woman between 40 and 50 years old in good health and CMV-seropositive.

The rearrangement links TRBV4-1 to TRBJ2-3; D uncertain. The germline V and J ends were trimmed by 1 base and 4 bases, with 12 bases remaining between them. Germline lookup yields CDR1 MGHRA and CDR2 YSYEKL. The CDR3 covers 15 residues. CDR3 protein: CASSQGHGQADTQYF. DNA of the CDR3: TGCGCCAGCAGCCAAGGACACGGTCAGGCAGATACGCAGTATTTT.

A single count supports this clone. The rearrangement joins TRBV6-6 to TRBJ2-7, with D possibly TRBD1 on 5 matching bases. There are 14 residues in the CDR3. The germline gives CDR1 MNHNY, CDR2 SVGAGI (reference sequence). The V end was cut by 6 bases, the J end by 4 bases, with 16 bases between. CDR3 bases: TGTGCCAGCAGCCATCAAGGGCAGGGTTACGAGCAGTACTTC. Its protein is CASSHQGQGYEQYF.

The chain links TRBV27 to TRBJ2-5, with D tentatively TRBD2 (6 bases). The CDR3 spans 17 residues. V was clipped by 6 bases and J by 5 bases, with 25 bases between them. The V gene's germline CDR1 is MNHEY and CDR2 SMNVEV (reference sequence). CDR3 loop: CASSPWTGAGPGETQYF. CDR3 in DNA: TGTGCCAGCAGCCCGTGGACCGGAGCGGGCCCTGGGGAGACCCAGTACTTC.

The V and J genes are TRBV7-9 and TRBJ2-2, with 8 bases matching TRBD2. Germline assignment: CDR1 SEHNR and CDR2 FQNEAQ (reference sequence). With V trimmed by 5 bases and J by 13 bases, 15 bases remained unmatched. The CDR3 is 15 amino acids. The CDR3 nucleotides read TGTGCCAGCAGCCAACTCTATACTAGCGGACGTTCGCTGTTTTTT. This translates into CASSQLYTSGRSLFF.

The V call is TRBV18, the J call TRBJ2-7; 12 nucleotides agree with TRBD1. The CDR3 has 16 residues. Germline trimming cut 1 base from V and 6 bases from J; bases unmatched to any gene: 7. Germline values: CDR1 KGHSH, CDR2 LQKENI. CDR3 nucleotide sequence: TGTGCCAGCTCACCACAAATGGGACAGGGGGCAGTCGAGCAGTACTTC. Translation: CASSPQMGQGAVEQYF.

The chain uses TRBV7-9 and TRBJ1-5; D gene ambiguous. The germline V and J ends were trimmed by 5 bases and 4 bases, with 9 bases remaining between them. Germline CDR1 is SEHNR and CDR2 is FQNEAQ (reference sequence). This CDR3 spans 13 amino acids. The CDR3 here is CASSQTRNQPQHF. The DNA for the CDR3 is TGTGCCAGCAGCCAGACACGTAATCAGCCCCAGCATTTT. Using reference TRBV7-9 and TRBJ1-5 for the parts outside the CDR3, the full variable domain is DTGVSQNPRHKITKRGQNVTFRCDPISEHNRLYWYRQTLGQGPEFLTYFQNEAQLEKSRLLSDRFSAERPKGSFSTLEIQRTEQGDSAMYLCASSQTRNQPQHFGDGTRLSIL.

This clone has only one observation. Other DNA sequences in the sample encode the same CDR3. J is TRBJ1-5 and V is TRBV30; tentative D call: TRBD1 (5 bases). Germline V lookup: CDR1 GTSNPN, CDR2 SVGIG (reference sequence). V shed 0 bases and J shed 4 bases, with 10 bases lying between them. This CDR3 comprises 14 residues. The CDR3: CAWSVLEGNQPQHF. CDR3 nucleotides: TGTGCCTGGAGTGTACTGGAGGGGAATCAGCCCCAGCATTTT.

In this sample, this clone turned up a few times. This chain connects TRBV29-1 to TRBJ1-1; D possibly corresponds to TRBD1 (5 bases). V was pared by 4 bases and J by 0 bases, with 18 bases between. This CDR3 has 16 residues. Germline V gene data show CDR1 as SQVTM and CDR2 as ANQGSEA. Here the CDR3 DNA reads TGCAGCGTTGGGTGGGCAGGGATTGGGGTGAACACTGAAGCTTTCTTT. Translated: CSVGWAGIGVNTEAFF.

The chain has TRBV7-6 and TRBJ1-1; D might be TRBD1 (5 bases). The CDR3 covers 13 residues. Trimming took off 5 bases at V and 7 bases at J, with 14 bases between the two ends. Germline-derived CDR1 and CDR2 are SGHVS and FNYEAQ. This CDR3 is CASSPRGVDEAFF. Written as DNA, the CDR3 is TGTGCCAGCAGCCCCCGGGGGGTTGATGAAGCTTTCTTT.

This clone was found a few times. The chain couples TRBV9 to TRBJ2-1; TRBD2 aligns across 8 bases. This CDR3 is built from 18 residues. V lost 3 bases to trimming and J lost 0 bases; unmatched junction nucleotides: 11. The germline gives CDR1 SGDLS, CDR2 YYNGEE. CDR3 loop: CASSAPLAGTSSYNEQFF. CDR3 coding DNA: TGTGCCAGCAGCGCTCCCTTAGCGGGAACTAGCTCCTACAATGAGCAGTTCTTC.

This chain links TRBV7-6 with TRBJ2-2; D may be TRBD1 (6 bases). V was trimmed by 4 bases and J by 5 bases, leaving 11 bases between them. Germline V gene data show CDR1 as SGHVS and CDR2 as FNYEAQ. This CDR3 region has 14 residues. CDR3 DNA sequence: TGTGCCAGCAGCTCGGACAGTCGGACCGGGGAGCTGTTTTTT. This translates into CASSSDSRTGELFF.

The V gene is TRBV4-1, the J gene TRBJ2-5; D is unresolved. Judging by the DNA end, TRBJ2-7 fits better; the J call may be wrong. This CDR3 has 16 residues. Germline V lookup: CDR1 MGHRA, CDR2 YSYEKL. The CDR3 sequence: CASSQGGATATYEQYF. The CDR3 nucleotides read TGCGCCAGCAGCCAAGGTGGAGCTACCGCAACCTACGAGCAGTACTTC.

J is TRBJ2-3 and V is TRBV27; D is uncertain. Germline V gene sequence: CDR1 MNHEY, CDR2 SMNVEV (reference sequence). V was trimmed by 3 bases and J by 0 bases, leaving 10 bases between them. The CDR3 is 15 amino acids. The CDR3 spells CASSFGFPSTDTQYF. Written as DNA, the CDR3 is TGTGCCAGCAGTTTCGGGTTCCCCAGCACAGATACGCAGTATTTT.

The rearrangement joins TRBV18 to TRBJ2-5; weak D call: TRBD2 (6 bases). The CDR3 covers 13 residues. Germline V gene data show CDR1 as KGHSH and CDR2 as LQKENI. V was pared by 0 bases and J by 5 bases, with 7 bases between. Written as DNA, the CDR3 is TGTGCCAGCTCACCACCGGAGGGCGAGACCCAGTACTTC. This codes for CASSPPEGETQYF.

The chain has TRBV5-1 and TRBJ2-7, with D maybe TRBD1 (6 bases). The V gene's germline CDR1 is SGHRS and CDR2 YFSETQ. V was clipped by 0 bases and J by 2 bases, with 9 bases between them. The CDR3 is 14 residues long. CDR3 amino acids: CASSLDRDTYEQYF. DNA of the CDR3: TGCGCCAGCAGCTTGGACAGGGACACCTACGAGCAGTACTTC.

J is TRBJ2-1 and V is TRBV7-9; 8 nucleotides agree with TRBD2. CDR3 length equals 17 residues. V was pared by 4 bases and J by 0 bases, with 8 bases of the junction left unmatched. Germline V gene data show CDR1 as SEHNR and CDR2 as FQNEAQ (reference sequence). CDR3 region: CASSSPLLAGSYNEQFF. Here the CDR3 DNA reads TGTGCCAGCAGCTCGCCCTTGCTAGCGGGCTCCTACAATGAGCAGTTCTTC.

The chain links TRBV6-1 to TRBJ1-5; 7 bases fit TRBD1. The CDR3 totals 13 residues. The V gene's germline CDR1 is MNHNS and CDR2 SASEGT. The ends lost 7 bases at V and 5 bases at J; junction bases unmatched: 5. The CDR3 loop is CASIATGDQPQHF. CDR3 bases: TGTGCCAGCATTGCAACAGGGGATCAGCCCCAGCATTTT.

The chain joins TRBV18 to TRBJ2-5, with D possibly matching TRBD1 (5 bases). The V gene lost 2 bases and the J gene lost 0 bases, with 7 bases spanning the gap. This CDR3 is 14 amino acids long. Looked up from germline, CDR1 is KGHSH and CDR2 is LQKENI. The CDR3 DNA sequence: TGTGCCAGCTCACCAAACAGGAACCAAGAGACCCAGTACTTC. Protein product: CASSPNRNQETQYF.

V and J are TRBV7-6 and TRBJ2-3, with TRBD2 identical over 9 bases. Germline CDR1 reads SGHVS; CDR2 reads FNYEAQ. The V gene end was trimmed by 1 base and the J gene end by 10 bases; junction bases not matched to a gene: 3. CDR3 size: 13 residues. The DNA for the CDR3 is TGTGCCAGCAGCTTAGGGAGCGGGAGGTCGCAGTATTTT. Translation gives CASSLGSGRSQYF.

The chain joins TRBV5-1 to TRBJ2-3; the match to TRBD2 covers 8 bases. The V gene's germline CDR1 is SGHRS and CDR2 YFSETQ. This CDR3 spans 17 amino acids. Unmatched junction bases numbered 8, after V lost 2 bases and J lost 0 bases. The CDR3 sequence is CASSFGVASGSTDTQYF. The DNA of the CDR3 is TGCGCCAGCAGCTTCGGGGTAGCTAGCGGGAGCACAGATACGCAGTATTTT.

CDR3 in amino acids: CATSSGQSGANVLTF. Written as DNA, the CDR3 is TGTGCCACCAGCTCCGGACAGTCTGGGGCCAACGTCCTGACTTTC. This chain links TRBV15 with TRBJ2-6; weak D call: TRBD1 (6 bases). The CDR3 spans 15 residues. CDR1 LNHNV and CDR2 YYDKDF come from the germline V gene (reference sequence). Between the trimmed V and J ends, which lost 5 bases and 1 base, there was a span of 9 bases.

V is TRBV28 and J is TRBJ2-5, with D uncertain. The J call is uncertain, as TRBJ2-7 better fits the DNA end. The CDR3 has 14 residues. Germline V CDR1 and CDR2: MDHEN, SYDVKM. The CDR3 protein is CASRQDMISYEQYF. For the CDR3, the DNA is TGTGCCAGCAGGCAAGACATGATATCCTACGAGCAGTACTTC.

The J gene is TRBJ2-5, the V gene TRBV30, with a weak D call TRBD2 (5 bases). Germline CDR1 is GTSNPN and CDR2 is SVGIG (reference sequence). The CDR3 length is 13 residues. V gave up 2 bases and J gave up 2 bases, with 9 bases separating them. The CDR3 DNA reads as TGTGCCTGGAGTTTGAGGGTGCAAGAGACCCAGTACTTC. Its translation: CAWSLRVQETQYF.

The chain couples TRBV28 to TRBJ1-1, with a possible D match to TRBD1 (6 bases). The V and J ends lost 6 bases and 6 bases respectively, with 17 bases between them. From germline, CDR1 is MDHEN and CDR2 SYDVKM. The CDR3 totals 14 residues. CDR3 nucleotide sequence: TGTGCCAGCAGCCCCGGACAGACCCTCCCTGAAGCTTTCTTT. It is translated as CASSPGQTLPEAFF.

The chain recombines TRBV6-1 with TRBJ2-1, with D possibly being TRBD1 (5 bases). The CDR3 is made up of 13 amino acids. The ends were cut back, 2 bases at V and 9 bases at J, with 11 bases in the middle. Germline V gene data show CDR1 as MNHNS and CDR2 as SASEGT. The CDR3 DNA follows: TGTGCCAGCAGTGAACAGGGCCTCGTTGAGCAGTTCTTC. It specifies CASSEQGLVEQFF.

The chain combines TRBV4-2 with TRBJ2-3; 9 bases fit TRBD2. This CDR3 contains 17 residues. With 0 bases clipped from V and 1 base from J, the junction kept 5 bases outside the gene matches. The germline V gene has CDR1 LGHNA and CDR2 YNFKEQ. The CDR3 sequence is CASSQDGAGGGTDTQYF. In DNA, the CDR3 is TGTGCCAGCAGCCAAGATGGGGCGGGAGGGGGCACAGATACGCAGTATTTT.

The rearrangement links TRBV5-4 to TRBJ2-5; TRBD2 is a possible D gene (6 bases). This CDR3 is 14 amino acids long. Trimming stripped 4 bases from V and 4 bases from J, with 14 bases between. Germline V gives CDR1 SGHNT, CDR2 YYREEE (reference sequence). The CDR3 protein is CASSPGSSRETQYF. CDR3 DNA: TGTGCCAGCAGCCCCGGGAGCAGCAGAGAGACCCAGTACTTC.

The rearrangement joins TRBV11-2 to TRBJ2-3, with 9 bases identical to TRBD2. Trimming cost V 8 bases and J 4 bases; bases outside gene matches: 7. Germline V gene data show CDR1 as SGHAT and CDR2 as FQNNGV. The CDR3 is 14 amino acids. The CDR3 is CASAGGSEPDTQYF. In DNA, the CDR3 is TGTGCCAGCGCGGGGGGGAGTGAGCCAGATACGCAGTATTTT.

The gene calls are TRBV2 and TRBJ2-7; TRBD1 agrees at 10 bases. V shed 8 bases and J 3 bases; nucleotides not matched to a gene: 1. From germline, CDR1 is SNHLY and CDR2 FYNNEI. This CDR3 is 12 amino acids long. CDR3: CASRTGGYEQYF. CDR3 nucleotide sequence: TGTGCCAGCCGGACAGGGGGCTACGAGCAGTACTTC.

V gene TRBV28 combines with J gene TRBJ1-5; a weak D match, TRBD1 (6 bases). Germline assignment: CDR1 MDHEN and CDR2 SYDVKM. The CDR3 is made up of 16 amino acids. Between the trimmed V and J ends, which lost 5 bases and 2 bases, there was a span of 16 bases. CDR3 in DNA: TGTGCCAGCAGTCTACAGGGTAGGGTAGGCAATCAGCCCCAGCATTTT. Translating it yields CASSLQGRVGNQPQHF.